The clone carrying this TCR beta chain was seen ten or more times. This sample was included in a study of read filtering for tumor transcriptome and immune sequencing. Turning to the study itself: DNase treatment preceded whole-transcriptome library preparation.

The library was built from roughly 400 ng RNA with molecular barcoded adaptors for alpha/delta and beta/gamma chains. TCRdb reanalysed the reads using MiXCR and keeps one entry per CDR3 protein. The data hold around 26,000 distinct CDR3 sequences, with around 14% observed a single time. Sequencing used a population of CD138-negative cells sorted from bone marrow. The sequence was collected from a donor over 35 with multiple myeloma.

DNA for the CDR3: TGTGCCAGCAGCCAAGGTTCCGCGGGGGGAACCTACAATGAGCAGTTCTTC. Protein: CASSQGSAGGTYNEQFF. The V call is TRBV4-2, the J call TRBJ2-1; 8 bases map to TRBD2. This CDR3 spans 17 amino acids. The germline CDR1 and CDR2 sequences are LGHNA and YNFKEQ. V was clipped by 1 base and J by 2 bases; unmatched bases: 7.